In this sample, the clone carrying this TCR beta chain turned up many times. Specified time point: sample taken at primary tumor resection. This sample was included in a study of spatial heterogeneity in lung cancer. Study information: Each distinct TCR and UMI combination averaged more than ten appearances in raw reads.

TCRdb analysed the 5' RACE reads with MiXCR anew, one entry per CDR3 protein. This table holds about 23,000 distinct CDR3 sequences, 2.5% to 4% found once. The TCR was taken from a female donor with early-stage non-small cell lung cancer. The sequencing here drew on PBMCs, taken at surgery.

The CDR3 DNA sequence: TGCAGTGCTAGACCGGGTCTGAGAAATACGCAGTATTTT. This gives the protein CSARPGLRNTQYF. The chain is built from TRBV20-1 and TRBJ2-3; D gene ambiguous. Germline CDR1 is DFQATT and CDR2 is SNEGSKA (reference sequence). The CDR3 runs to 13 residues. V was shortened by 2 bases and J by 7 bases, with 13 bases between the two germline ends.